The 28 T cell receptor beta chains given below trace back to one sample, sequenced in a study of blood T cell repertoires in COVID-19. Profiling relied on immunoSEQ multiplex PCR, and the TCRdb table lists in-frame clones only, not all of them. There are approximately 300,000 clones in the sample; around 90% occur only once, and 4% to 5.5% lies in the top ten. The sample taken for sequencing was PBMCs or T cells enriched from blood (not recorded which). All receptors come from a woman aged 18 to 35 with acute COVID-19.

The rearrangement uses TRBV30 and TRBJ2-3, with 7 bases lining up with TRBD1. Trimming took 2 bases from V and 5 from J; bases not matched to a gene: 1. This CDR3 contains 12 residues. The germline CDR1 and CDR2 sequences are GTSNPN and SVGIG (reference sequence). The CDR3 region is CAWSPGGDTQYF. The CDR3 DNA reads as TGTGCCTGGAGTCCAGGGGGAGATACGCAGTATTTT.

CDR3 bases: TGTGCCAGCAGCTTCGGACAGAGGACTTCCTACGAGCAGTACTTC. Amino acid sequence: CASSFGQRTSYEQYF. The genes are TRBV5-6 and TRBJ2-7; D might be TRBD1 (6 bases). The length of the CDR3 is 15 residues. The V end was cut by 2 bases, the J end by 1 base, with 13 bases between. Germline V gene data show CDR1 as SGHDT and CDR2 as YYEEEE.

This chain links TRBV29-1 with TRBJ1-1, with 9 bases matching TRBD1. The CDR3 contains 15 residues. CDR1 and CDR2 (germline): SQVTM, ANQGSEA. Germline trimming cut 6 bases from V and 2 bases from J; bases unmatched to any gene: 10. Here the CDR3 reads CSVGGTGKYNTEAFF. DNA for the CDR3: TGCAGCGTCGGGGGGACAGGGAAATATAACACTGAAGCTTTCTTT.

V is TRBV11-2 and J is TRBJ2-3; D uncertain. Germline V lookup: CDR1 SGHAT, CDR2 FQNNGV. The CDR3 loop spans 11 amino acids. V lost 5 bases and J lost 3, with 3 bases in between. The CDR3 loop reads CASSLTDTQYF. DNA for the CDR3: TGTGCCAGCAGCCTAACAGATACGCAGTATTTT.

The chain joins TRBV11-3 to TRBJ2-3; tentative D call: TRBD2 (5 bases). This CDR3 has 14 amino acids. Trimming shortened V by 1 base and J by 3 bases, and 8 bases separated the two germline ends. Germline CDR1 reads SGHNT; CDR2 reads YENEEA. DNA for the CDR3: TGTGCCAGCAGCTTAGGTCCGGGAACAGATACGCAGTATTTT. Its translation is CASSLGPGTDTQYF.

The DNA of the CDR3 is TGTGCCAGCAGCTACCTCGGGGGACGTCTGAACACTGAAGCTTTCTTT. It codes for CASSYLGGRLNTEAFF. The rearrangement uses TRBV5-4 and TRBJ1-1; D perhaps matches TRBD1 (5 bases). Trimming took 3 bases from V and 0 from J, leaving 15 bases between them. Germline CDR1 and CDR2: SGHNT and YYREEE (reference sequence). The CDR3 totals 16 residues.

The chain couples TRBV3-1 (or the pseudogene TRBV3-2) to TRBJ2-7, with TRBD1 matching 10 bases. This CDR3 has 17 residues. With 3 bases clipped from V and 0 bases from J, the junction kept 8 bases outside the gene matches. Germline assignment: CDR1 LGHDT and CDR2 YNNKEL (reference sequence). The CDR3 bases are TGTGCCAGCAGCCAGGAGGGGACAGGGGCCCGCTCCTACGAGCAGTACTTC. Residues: CASSQEGTGARSYEQYF.

This chain connects TRBV19 to TRBJ2-1; a possible D gene is TRBD2 (5 bases). Germline values: CDR1 LNHDA, CDR2 SQIVND (reference sequence). With 3 bases removed from V and 4 bases from J, the gap between germline ends came to 13 bases. The CDR3 covers 15 residues. The CDR3 DNA is TGTGCCAGTAGTATGGGAGACTTGCGATACAATGAGCAGTTCTTC. Protein: CASSMGDLRYNEQFF.

V is TRBV2 and J is TRBJ1-4; tentatively, D is TRBD1 (6 bases). Trimming pared 6 bases from V and 2 bases from J, leaving 13 bases between. This CDR3 region has 15 residues. Germline CDR1 is SNHLY and CDR2 is FYNNEI. CDR3 loop: CASSPRTVTNEKLFF. In nucleotides, the CDR3 is TGTGCCAGCAGCCCTAGGACAGTTACTAATGAAAAACTGTTTTTT.

The gene calls are TRBV5-1 and TRBJ1-2; perhaps TRBD1 as D (6 bases). The CDR3 is made up of 14 amino acids. Trimming left V 2 bases short and J 2 bases short, with 10 bases between. The germline V gene encodes CDR1 SGHRS and CDR2 YFSETQ. In nucleotides, the CDR3 is TGCGCCAGCAGCTTTCGGGACAAAAACTATGGCTACACCTTC. This sequence encodes CASSFRDKNYGYTF.

V and J are TRBV7-3 and TRBJ2-7; 11 positions match TRBD2. Germline V lookup: CDR1 SGHTA, CDR2 FQGTGA. V was clipped by 2 bases and J by 2 bases; unmatched bases: 2. CDR3 length: 15 residues. In nucleotides, the CDR3 is TGTGCCAGCAGCTTACTAGCGGGAGGTACCTACGAGCAGTACTTC. As protein: CASSLLAGGTYEQYF.

CDR3 sequence: CASRQGAGQPQHF. CDR3 bases: TGTGCCAGCCGACAGGGGGCCGGGCAGCCCCAGCATTTT. The chain combines TRBV27 with TRBJ1-5; 10 bases line up with TRBD1. The CDR3 consists of 13 residues. CDR1 MNHEY and CDR2 SMNVEV come from the germline V gene (reference sequence). The V gene end was trimmed by 8 bases and the J gene end by 7 bases; junction bases not matched to a gene: 5.

Worth noting for this clone: Other DNA sequences of this sample code for an identical CDR3. This chain joins TRBV28 and TRBJ1-1; D is unclear. Germline V gene data show CDR1 as MDHEN and CDR2 as SYDVKM. The V and J ends lost 2 bases and 1 base respectively, with 5 bases between them. There are 13 residues in the CDR3. DNA for the CDR3: TGTGCCAGCAGTTTAGGGCAGAACACTGAAGCTTTCTTT. It is translated as CASSLGQNTEAFF.

This clone has a handful of counts. This chain joins TRBV19 and TRBJ2-1; D is uncertain. CDR1 LNHDA and CDR2 SQIVND come from the germline V gene (reference sequence). CDR3 size: 15 residues. Trimming stripped 5 bases from V and 3 bases from J, with 14 bases between. The CDR3 DNA is TGTGCCAGTAGTTCCGGGTCACCAATCTACAATGAGCAGTTCTTC. Translating gives CASSSGSPIYNEQFF. Full variable domain (missing parts from reference TRBV19 and TRBJ2-1): DGGITQSPKYLFRKEGQNVTLSCEQNLNHDAMYWYRQDPGQGLRLIYYSQIVNDFQKGDIAEGYSVSREKKESFPLTVTSAQKNPTAFYLCASSSGSPIYNEQFFGPGTRLTVL.

This chain connects TRBV28 to TRBJ1-2; 7 bases are shared with TRBD1. From germline, CDR1 is MDHEN and CDR2 SYDVKM. The CDR3 extends over 15 amino acids. Trimming took 5 bases from V and 5 from J; bases not matched to a gene: 11. For the CDR3, the DNA is TGTGCCAGCAGTCCACCGGGGGGGACAGAGTATGGCTACACCTTC. Translating it yields CASSPPGGTEYGYTF.

The rearrangement joins TRBV27 to TRBJ1-5, with TRBD1 identical over 9 bases. Germline loops: CDR1 MNHEY, CDR2 SMNVEV (reference sequence). CDR3 length equals 18 residues. V lost 4 bases to trimming and J lost 3 bases; unmatched junction nucleotides: 13. The CDR3 sequence is CASSWRGGQGRLNQPQHF. As DNA, the CDR3 is TGTGCCAGCAGTTGGAGAGGCGGACAGGGGAGACTCAATCAGCCCCAGCATTTT.

The CDR3 is CASSQQGALGYEQYF. The DNA for the CDR3 is TGTGCCAGCAGTCAACAGGGAGCACTAGGTTACGAGCAGTACTTC. V gene TRBV2 combines with J gene TRBJ2-7; possible D gene TRBD1, 6 bases. The CDR3 extends over 15 amino acids. V lost 5 bases and J 4 bases, leaving 18 bases between the germline ends. Germline CDR1 SNHLY, CDR2 FYNNEI.

This chain uses TRBV6-5 with TRBJ1-2, with 7 nucleotides matching TRBD1. Per germline, CDR1 MNHEY and CDR2 SVGAGI. The CDR3 extends over 14 amino acids. V lost 0 bases and J lost 4; bases outside the gene matches: 2. CDR3 sequence: CASSYSGQTYGYTF. The DNA for the CDR3 is TGTGCCAGCAGTTACTCGGGACAGACCTATGGCTACACCTTC.

This clone turned up a few times. The chain carries TRBV28 and TRBJ1-4, with 10 bases lining up with TRBD1. J lost 5 bases, V lost 6 bases, and 9 bases had no gene match. The CDR3 sequence is 16 residues long. Germline loops: CDR1 MDHEN, CDR2 SYDVKM. The CDR3 nucleotides read TGTGCCAGCAGCCTACCGCCGGGACAGGGGAATGAAAAACTGTTTTTT. It encodes CASSLPPGQGNEKLFF. The full variable domain, its missing parts supplied by reference TRBV28 and TRBJ1-4, is DVKVTQSSRYLVKRTGEKVFLECVQDMDHENMFWYRQDPGLGLRLIYFSYDVKMKEKGDIPEGYSVSREKKERFSLILESASTNQTSMYLCASSLPPGQGNEKLFFGSGTQLSVL.

This chain links TRBV27 with TRBJ1-6; maybe TRBD1 (6 bases). The V gene's germline CDR1 is MNHEY and CDR2 SMNVEV (reference sequence). With 6 bases removed from V and 6 bases from J, the gap between germline ends came to 18 bases. This CDR3 comprises 16 residues. CDR3 DNA sequence: TGTGCCAGCAGATACGACAGGAATCACGTTAATTCACCCCTCCACTTT. Its protein is CASRYDRNHVNSPLHF.

This sequence joins TRBV6-1 and TRBJ1-5; no clear D gene. This CDR3 has 15 residues. V was clipped by 1 base and J by 2 bases, with 9 bases between them. Germline V lookup: CDR1 MNHNS, CDR2 SASEGT. CDR3 region: CASSEEDSRNQPQHF. CDR3 DNA: TGTGCCAGCAGTGAAGAGGACTCTCGCAATCAGCCCCAGCATTTT.

The chain couples TRBV9 to TRBJ1-2; D is unclear. Germline CDR1 and CDR2: SGDLS and YYNGEE. V lost 0 bases and J 4 bases, leaving 13 bases between the germline ends. The CDR3 consists of 15 residues. This chain's CDR3 is CASSVGYGGGYGYTF. The CDR3 DNA sequence: TGTGCCAGCAGCGTAGGATATGGTGGAGGCTATGGCTACACCTTC.

This chain joins TRBV28 and TRBJ2-1; a possible D gene is TRBD2 (5 bases). Trimming left V 7 bases short and J 4 bases short, with 14 bases between. This CDR3 region has 14 residues. Germline V gene lookup returns CDR1 MDHEN and CDR2 SYDVKM. The CDR3 sequence: CASKVGREYNEQFF. The CDR3 nucleotides are TGTGCCAGCAAGGTTGGGAGAGAATACAATGAGCAGTTCTTC.

J is TRBJ2-1 and V is TRBV6-5; 10 nucleotides line up with TRBD2. The length of the CDR3 is 15 residues. CDR1 MNHEY and CDR2 SVGAGI come from the germline V gene. Germline trimming cut 6 bases from V and 7 bases from J; bases unmatched to any gene: 9. In nucleotides, the CDR3 is TGTGCCAGCAGCCAGCTAGCGGGAGCTAAGAATGAGCAGTTCTTC. This sequence encodes CASSQLAGAKNEQFF.

This clone has only one observation. This chain links TRBV19 with TRBJ1-2; TRBD1 might be the D (6 bases). CDR1 is LNHDA and CDR2 is SQIVND in the germline V gene (reference sequence). The V end was cut by 5 bases, the J end by 0 bases, with 16 bases between. The CDR3 is made up of 16 amino acids. Here the CDR3 reads CASSVPTGNPNYGYTF. CDR3 DNA sequence: TGTGCCAGTAGTGTCCCTACAGGGAATCCTAACTATGGCTACACCTTC.

The sample holds one count of this clone. The rearrangement links TRBV30 to TRBJ1-5; TRBD1 matches at 8 bases. The CDR3 is 14 amino acids. V lost 2 bases, J lost 6 bases, and 6 bases stayed unmatched. Germline V gene sequence: CDR1 GTSNPN, CDR2 SVGIG (reference sequence). This CDR3 is CAWSWTGLGQPQHF. In DNA, the CDR3 is TGTGCCTGGAGTTGGACAGGGCTAGGTCAGCCCCAGCATTTT.

On this clone itself: Different DNA sequences within this sample yield the same CDR3. The chain has TRBV28 and TRBJ2-5; the match to TRBD2 covers 14 bases. Germline values: CDR1 MDHEN, CDR2 SYDVKM. V shed 5 bases and J 5 bases; nucleotides not matched to a gene: 4. CDR3 length: 15 amino acids. As DNA, the CDR3 is TGTGCCAGCAGTCCGGGACTAGCGGGAGCGGAGACCCAGTACTTC. Translating it yields CASSPGLAGAETQYF.

The chain has TRBV28 and TRBJ2-5; D uncertain. CDR1 and CDR2 (germline): MDHEN, SYDVKM. V dropped 3 bases and J dropped 2 bases, with 16 bases sitting between them. The CDR3 is 16 amino acids. CDR3 in DNA: TGTGCCAGCAGTTTTGCGAGGCTCGCCGGGCAAGAGACCCAGTACTTC. This codes for CASSFARLAGQETQYF.